Below, 8 T cell receptor beta chains from the same sample are listed, as sequenced in a study of cytomegalovirus exposure and HLA in healthy donors. The method was immunoSEQ multiplex PCR; TCRdb's version includes in-frame clones alone and lacks a portion of them. The table shows over 100,000 clones, with over 85% occurring only once. Sequenced: PBMCs. Receptor source: a woman aged 18-29 years in good health and CMV-seronegative.

The chain employs TRBV10-2 and TRBJ2-7; maybe TRBD1 (5 bases). The CDR3 is made up of 14 amino acids. The V gene lost 6 bases and the J gene lost 6 bases, with 18 bases spanning the gap. Germline V gene sequence: CDR1 WSHSY, CDR2 SAAADI. The CDR3 region is CASSALRQTSEQYF. The CDR3 bases are TGCGCCAGCAGCGCCCTCCGACAGACGAGCGAGCAGTACTTC.

This sequence joins TRBV27 and TRBJ2-3; D not resolved. Germline values: CDR1 MNHEY, CDR2 SMNVEV (reference sequence). Trimming removed 5 bases at V and 4 bases at J, with 7 bases between. This CDR3 is built from 12 residues. CDR3 region: CASSPIPDTQYF. CDR3 coding DNA: TGTGCCAGCAGTCCTATCCCAGATACGCAGTATTTT.

The chain recombines TRBV6-5 with TRBJ1-2; tentative D call: TRBD1 (6 bases). CDR3 length equals 14 residues. CDR1 and CDR2 (germline): MNHEY, SVGAGI. V was clipped by 2 bases and J by 2 bases, with 9 bases between them. CDR3 region: CASSYQTGNYGYTF. In DNA form, the CDR3 reads TGTGCCAGCAGTTACCAGACAGGAAACTATGGCTACACCTTC.

The rearrangement uses TRBV5-4 and TRBJ2-3; TRBD2 agrees at 10 bases. Germline trimming cut 4 bases from V and 5 bases from J; bases unmatched to any gene: 7. Germline V CDR1 and CDR2: SGHNT, YYREEE (reference sequence). The CDR3 is 15 residues long. CDR3 coding DNA: TGTGCCAGCAGCCGAAGCGGGGGGGAGGGAGATACGCAGTATTTT. This sequence encodes CASSRSGGEGDTQYF.

The chain combines TRBV11-2 with TRBJ2-7; 10 bases fit TRBD2. Germline values: CDR1 SGHAT, CDR2 FQNNGV. The CDR3 is 15 residues long. The V and J ends lost 5 bases and 2 bases, in that order; junction bases with no gene match: 6. The CDR3 loop is CASSTGLADTYEQYF. CDR3 DNA sequence: TGTGCCAGCAGCACAGGACTAGCGGATACCTACGAGCAGTACTTC.

This sequence joins TRBV19 and TRBJ2-5, with a tentative D call TRBD1 (6 bases). The V end was cut by 6 bases, the J end by 1 base, with 12 bases between. CDR3 size: 14 residues. CDR1 is LNHDA, CDR2 SQIVND, per germline (reference sequence). The CDR3 region is CASREKDSQETQYF. CDR3 nucleotides: TGTGCCAGTAGGGAGAAGGACAGCCAAGAGACCCAGTACTTC.

This clone occurred once. This rearrangement joins TRBV5-1 to TRBJ2-3, with a weak D call TRBD1 (6 bases). The germline V gene encodes CDR1 SGHRS and CDR2 YFSETQ. Between the trimmed V and J ends, which lost 6 bases and 3 bases, there was a span of 14 bases. This CDR3 has 14 residues. As DNA, the CDR3 is TGCGCCAGCACAGGGGCGGTGGGTACAGATACGCAGTATTTT. This sequence encodes CASTGAVGTDTQYF.

The count of this clone is one. This chain uses TRBV7-9 with TRBJ2-7; 8 nucleotides agree with TRBD2. The CDR3 has 16 residues. Germline V gives CDR1 SEHNR, CDR2 FQNEAQ (reference sequence). Unmatched junction bases numbered 12, after V lost 4 bases and J lost 4 bases. The CDR3: CASSSSILAEIYEQYF. CDR3 bases: TGTGCCAGCAGCTCCAGCATACTAGCGGAGATTTACGAGCAGTACTTC.